Presented here are 25 T cell receptor beta chains from one specimen sequenced in a study of OX40 agonist ivuxolimab in advanced cancers. TCRdb's table, derived via immunoSEQ multiplex PCR, lists solely in-frame clones and lacks some. The table shows 60,000 or so clones, with around 93% occurring only once. Sequenced here: CD4+ or CD8+ T cells sorted from blood, sampled in a trial of the OX40 agonist ivuxolimab. These receptors all come from an adult with an advanced solid tumor such as melanoma, head and neck, liver or kidney cancer.

This sequence joins TRBV5-4 and TRBJ2-7; TRBD1 is a possible D gene (5 bases). The CDR3 is 17 amino acids. Trimming stripped 0 bases from V and 2 bases from J, with 18 bases between. Germline CDR1 and CDR2: SGHNT and YYREEE (reference sequence). The CDR3 protein is CASSLAGSGPDTYEQYF. The CDR3 nucleotides read TGTGCCAGCAGCTTGGCAGGGTCGGGTCCGGACACCTACGAGCAGTACTTC. The full variable domain, completed using reference TRBV5-4 and TRBJ2-7, is ETGVTQSPTHLIKTRGQQVTLRCSSQSGHNTVSWYQQALGQGPQFIFQYYREEENGRGNFPPRFSGLQFPNYSSELNVNALELDDSALYLCASSLAGSGPDTYEQYFGPGTRLTVT.

This chain connects TRBV7-9 to TRBJ1-2; maybe TRBD1 (6 bases). Germline V gene lookup returns CDR1 SEHNR and CDR2 FQNEAQ (reference sequence). With 5 bases removed from V and 3 bases from J, the gap between germline ends came to 13 bases. CDR3 length: 14 amino acids. CDR3 loop: CASSRGQIDYGYTF. The CDR3 DNA is TGTGCCAGCAGCCGCGGACAGATCGACTATGGCTACACCTTC.

The V call is TRBV15, the J call TRBJ2-1; the match to TRBD2 covers 7 bases. This CDR3 has 13 amino acids. The V gene's germline CDR1 is LNHNV and CDR2 YYDKDF (reference sequence). The ends lost 3 bases at V and 10 bases at J; junction bases unmatched: 6. The CDR3 here is CATSREGLPEQFF. Here the CDR3 DNA reads TGTGCCACCAGCAGGGAGGGACTACCAGAGCAGTTCTTC.

The chain carries TRBV7-9 and TRBJ1-5; D not certain. With 5 bases removed from V and 4 bases from J, the gap between germline ends came to 9 bases. The CDR3 consists of 13 residues. CDR1 is SEHNR and CDR2 is FQNEAQ in the germline V gene (reference sequence). The CDR3 loop is CASSTQANQPQHF. CDR3 in DNA: TGTGCCAGCAGCACCCAGGCAAATCAGCCCCAGCATTTT.

Points on this clone: One end of the junction is discordant with germline, which a read error may explain. V usage is TRBV5-1 and J usage is TRBJ1-2; 7 bases fit TRBD1. Looked up from germline, CDR1 is SGHRS and CDR2 is YFSETQ. CDR3 size: 18 residues. The CDR3 spells CASSYHLRFTGEVVGGGF. The CDR3 DNA sequence: TGCGCCAGCAGCTACCACCTTCGCTTTACAGGGGAGGTGGTAGGGGGCGGCTTC.

The chain couples TRBV18 to TRBJ1-3, with D possibly matching TRBD1 (6 bases). Trimming took 3 bases from V and 5 from J, leaving 11 bases between them. The CDR3 has 14 residues. Germline V gene sequence: CDR1 KGHSH, CDR2 LQKENI. The CDR3 sequence is CASSPGTLRNTIYF. The CDR3 bases are TGTGCCAGCTCACCCGGGACACTCAGAAACACCATATATTTT.

This rearrangement joins TRBV7-3 to TRBJ2-1, with D possibly TRBD2 on 6 matching bases. CDR1 is SGHTA and CDR2 is FQGTGA in the germline V gene. V gave up 3 bases and J gave up 4 bases, with 13 bases separating them. The CDR3 spans 15 residues. The CDR3 is CASSLDSGAYNEQFF. The CDR3 nucleotides read TGTGCCAGCAGCTTGGATAGCGGAGCTTACAATGAGCAGTTCTTC. Together with reference TRBV7-3 and TRBJ2-1, the CDR3 gives the full variable domain: GAGVSQTPSNKVTEKGKYVELRCDPISGHTALYWYRQSLGQGPEFLIYFQGTGAADDSGLPNDRFFAVRPEGSVSTLKIQRTERGDSAVYLCASSLDSGAYNEQFFGPGTRLTVL.

The J gene is TRBJ1-2, the V gene TRBV6-4; no clear D gene. The CDR3 loop spans 11 amino acids. The V gene lost 2 bases and the J gene lost 4 bases, with 2 bases spanning the gap. The germline CDR1 and CDR2 sequences are MRHNA and SNTAGT. The CDR3 here is CASSDAYGYTF. The DNA of the CDR3 is TGTGCCAGCAGTGACGCCTATGGCTACACCTTC.

Turning to this clone: One end of the junction fails to match germline, which may point to a read error. This sequence joins TRBV13 and TRBJ2-6; a possible D gene is TRBD1 (6 bases). This CDR3 comprises 15 residues. CDR1 and CDR2 from the germline V gene are PRHDT and FYEKMQ (reference sequence). The CDR3 nucleotides read TGTGCCAGCTCGAGACAGGCCTCTAGGGCCAACGTCCTGACTTTC. It is translated as CASSRQASRANVLTF.

This clone was observed a single time. The CDR3 DNA follows: TGTGCCAGCGGCTGGGACAGGAGTTTCACAGATACGCAGTATTTT. It encodes CASGWDRSFTDTQYF. The V call is TRBV6-1, the J call TRBJ2-3, with 8 bases matching TRBD1. Germline V gives CDR1 MNHNS, CDR2 SASEGT. The V segment lost 8 bases and the J segment 2 bases; nucleotides outside the gene matches: 9. The CDR3 sequence is 15 residues long.

The J gene is TRBJ1-1, the V gene TRBV29-1; D may be TRBD1 (5 bases). CDR1 SQVTM and CDR2 ANQGSEA come from the germline V gene. Between the trimmed V and J ends, which lost 7 bases and 1 base, there was a span of 22 bases. CDR3 size: 16 residues. CDR3 in DNA: TGCAGCGCCGAGGGCGGGGCGCATGTTTCGAACACTGAAGCTTTCTTT. It is translated as CSAEGGAHVSNTEAFF.

The chain is built from TRBV7-6 and TRBJ1-1; D is unresolved. This CDR3 comprises 18 residues. Trimming stripped 4 bases from V and 3 bases from J, with 24 bases between. Germline V gives CDR1 SGHVS, CDR2 FNYEAQ. CDR3 nucleotides: TGTGCCAGCAGCTCACTTAGTATGGACCCTGCCCGTGACACTGAAGCTTTCTTT. It codes for CASSSLSMDPARDTEAFF.

This clone has more than one count but fewer than ten. The CDR3 nucleotides read TGCGCCAGCAGCCAAGATCTGGATGGCCAAGAGACCCAGTACTTC. Protein sequence: CASSQDLDGQETQYF. The chain joins TRBV4-3 to TRBJ2-5; D not certain. The CDR3 runs to 15 residues. The V and J ends lost 0 bases and 1 base respectively, with 9 bases between them. CDR1 and CDR2 from the germline V gene are LGHNA and YSLEER.

The gene calls are TRBV12-1 and TRBJ2-1. TRBV12-1 corresponds to a pseudogene. The CDR3 runs to 11 residues. CDR3 loop: CASSARDQQFF. The CDR3 coding sequence is TGTGCCAGCAGCGCCCGGGACCAGCAGTTCTTC.

The chain links TRBV5-5 to TRBJ1-1; D ambiguous. The CDR3 length is 14 residues. Trimming took off 4 bases at V and 7 bases at J, with 17 bases between the two ends. Germline V gives CDR1 SGHKS, CDR2 YYEKEE (reference sequence). As DNA, the CDR3 is TGTGCCAGCAGCCCCCAGGCAGCGTCTCGTGAAGCTTTCTTT. Protein: CASSPQAASREAFF.

V usage is TRBV2 and J usage is TRBJ2-3; no reliable D call. This CDR3 has 12 residues. Trimming pared 10 bases from V and 1 base from J, leaving 9 bases between. CDR1 and CDR2 (germline): SNHLY, FYNNEI. The CDR3 loop reads CATAGGTDTQYF. The CDR3 DNA reads TGTGCCACCGCCGGAGGCACAGATACGCAGTATTTT.

This rearrangement joins TRBV7-8 to TRBJ1-1, with 7 nucleotides matching TRBD1. CDR3 length: 16 residues. Per germline, CDR1 SGHVS and CDR2 FQNEAQ. V was pared by 4 bases and J by 0 bases, with 8 bases of the junction left unmatched. In nucleotides, the CDR3 is TGTGCCAGCAGCTACGACAGGGTTGGGATGAACACTGAAGCTTTCTTT. Translation gives CASSYDRVGMNTEAFF.

The chain uses TRBV4-1 and TRBJ2-5; 7 bases line up with TRBD2. Unmatched junction bases numbered 6, after V lost 0 bases and J lost 2 bases. Germline-derived CDR1 and CDR2 are MGHRA and YSYEKL. This CDR3 has 16 residues. For the CDR3, the DNA is TGCGCCAGCAGCCAAGAATTCCAGGGACTACAAGAGACCCAGTACTTC. Encoded protein: CASSQEFQGLQETQYF.

The chain combines TRBV20-1 with TRBJ2-5; no definite D call. The CDR3 is 10 amino acids. From germline, CDR1 is DFQATT and CDR2 SNEGSKA (reference sequence). Here the CDR3 DNA reads TGCAGCCTGGACGTCGGGACCCAGTACTTC. It translates to CSLDVGTQYF.

V and J are TRBV5-1 and TRBJ2-5, with 13 positions matching TRBD2. Germline V gene sequence: CDR1 SGHRS, CDR2 YFSETQ. J was trimmed by 4 bases and V by 3 bases; bases with no gene match: 3. This CDR3 has 15 residues. The CDR3 DNA follows: TGCGCCAGCAGCTCCGGACTAGCGGGAGTAGAGACCCAGTACTTC. Encoded protein: CASSSGLAGVETQYF.

The chain couples TRBV5-6 to TRBJ2-1; the match to TRBD1 covers 10 bases. The CDR3 length is 14 residues. From germline, CDR1 is SGHDT and CDR2 YYEEEE. Losses at the gene ends were 2 bases for V and 6 bases for J; bases not matched to a gene: 2. CDR3 residues: CASSFGQGGNEQFF. The DNA of the CDR3 is TGTGCCAGCAGCTTCGGACAGGGGGGCAATGAGCAGTTCTTC.

This rearrangement joins TRBV6-6 to TRBJ2-7, with D possibly matching TRBD1 (6 bases). The CDR3 has 14 residues. V dropped 5 bases and J dropped 1 base, with 12 bases sitting between them. Per the germline V gene, CDR1 is MNHNY and CDR2 is SVGAGI (reference sequence). The DNA for the CDR3 is TGTGCCAGCAGTGAGGGGCAGGGGTCCTACGAGCAGTACTTC. Its protein product is CASSEGQGSYEQYF.

The rearrangement uses TRBV7-9 and TRBJ2-7, with D possibly matching TRBD2 (5 bases). V gave up 5 bases and J gave up 0 bases, with 11 bases separating them. The germline V gene encodes CDR1 SEHNR and CDR2 FQNEAQ (reference sequence). The CDR3 is 14 amino acids. The CDR3: CASSPGLSSYEQYF. CDR3 sequence (DNA): TGTGCCAGCAGCCCCGGACTGAGCTCCTACGAGCAGTACTTC.

CDR3 DNA sequence: TGTGCCAGCACCCCCGTCGGGAGCAGAATTTACGGCTACACCTTC. It is translated as CASTPVGSRIYGYTF. This chain links TRBV11-2 with TRBJ1-2, with no clear D. Trimming cost V 7 bases and J 8 bases, with 23 bases left between them. The CDR3 contains 15 residues. CDR1 is SGHAT, CDR2 FQNNGV, per germline.

In this sample, this clone turned up once. The V gene is TRBV9, the J gene TRBJ2-3; a possible D gene is TRBD2 (5 bases). The CDR3 contains 14 residues. In germline, CDR1 is SGDLS, CDR2 YYNGEE. Trimming took off 2 bases at V and 6 bases at J, with 13 bases between the two ends. CDR3 nucleotides: TGTGCCAGCAGCGTTGGGAGCCCGGGGGATACGCAGTATTTT. Translation: CASSVGSPGDTQYF. The full variable domain, rest sourced from reference TRBV9 and TRBJ2-3, is DSGVTQTPKHLITATGQRVTLRCSPRSGDLSVYWYQQSLDQGLQFLIQYYNGEERAKGNILERFSAQQFPDLHSELNLSSLELGDSALYFCASSVGSPGDTQYFGPGTRLTVL.